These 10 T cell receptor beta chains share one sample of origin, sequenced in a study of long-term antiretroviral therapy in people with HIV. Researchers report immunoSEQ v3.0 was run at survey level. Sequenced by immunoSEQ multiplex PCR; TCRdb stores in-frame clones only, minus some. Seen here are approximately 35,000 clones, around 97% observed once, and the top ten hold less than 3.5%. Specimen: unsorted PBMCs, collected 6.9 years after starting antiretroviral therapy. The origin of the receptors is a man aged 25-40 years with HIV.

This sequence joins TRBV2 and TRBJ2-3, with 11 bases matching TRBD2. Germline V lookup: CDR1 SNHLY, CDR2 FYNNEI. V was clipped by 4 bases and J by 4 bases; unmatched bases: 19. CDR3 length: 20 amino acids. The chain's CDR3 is CASSAPPLQILAGAADTQYF. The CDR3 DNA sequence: TGTGCCAGCAGTGCGCCCCCCCTCCAAATACTAGCGGGGGCGGCAGATACGCAGTATTTT.

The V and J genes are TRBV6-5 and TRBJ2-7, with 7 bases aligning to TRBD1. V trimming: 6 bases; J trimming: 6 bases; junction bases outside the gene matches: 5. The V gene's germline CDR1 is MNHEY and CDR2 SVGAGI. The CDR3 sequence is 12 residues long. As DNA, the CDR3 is TGTGCCAGCAGCTACAACAGGGGCGAGCAGTACTTC. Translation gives CASSYNRGEQYF.

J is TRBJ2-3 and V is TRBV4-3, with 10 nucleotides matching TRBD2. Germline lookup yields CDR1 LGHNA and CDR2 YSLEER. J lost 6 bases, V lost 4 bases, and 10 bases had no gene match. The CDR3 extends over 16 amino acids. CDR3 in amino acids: CASSRSVAGGVDTQYF. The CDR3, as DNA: TGCGCCAGCAGCCGGTCGGTAGCGGGAGGTGTTGATACGCAGTATTTT.

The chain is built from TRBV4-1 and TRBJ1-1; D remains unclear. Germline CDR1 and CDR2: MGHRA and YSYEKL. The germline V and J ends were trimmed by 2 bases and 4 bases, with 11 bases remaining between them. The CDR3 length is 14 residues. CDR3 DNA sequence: TGCGCCAGCAGCCAATACCGGGGAGGCACTGAAGCTTTCTTT. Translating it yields CASSQYRGGTEAFF.

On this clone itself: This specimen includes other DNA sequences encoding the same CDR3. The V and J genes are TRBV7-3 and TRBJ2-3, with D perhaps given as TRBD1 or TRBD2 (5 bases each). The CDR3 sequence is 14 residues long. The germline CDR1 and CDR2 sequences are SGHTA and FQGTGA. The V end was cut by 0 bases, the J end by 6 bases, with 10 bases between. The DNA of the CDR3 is TGTGCCAGCAGCTTAACATCCGGGGCGGATACGCAGTATTTT. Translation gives CASSLTSGADTQYF.

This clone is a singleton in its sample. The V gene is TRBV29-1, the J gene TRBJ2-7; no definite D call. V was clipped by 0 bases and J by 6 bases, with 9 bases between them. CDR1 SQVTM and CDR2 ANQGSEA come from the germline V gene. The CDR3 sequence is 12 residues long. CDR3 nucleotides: TGCAGCGTTGAAGATCACCTCTTCGAGCAGTACTTC. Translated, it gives CSVEDHLFEQYF.

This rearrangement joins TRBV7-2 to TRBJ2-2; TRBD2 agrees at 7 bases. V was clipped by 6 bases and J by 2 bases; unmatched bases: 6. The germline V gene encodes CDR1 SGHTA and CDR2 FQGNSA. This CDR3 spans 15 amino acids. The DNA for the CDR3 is TGTGCCAGCAGTCCCGGGACTACAAACACCGGGGAGCTGTTTTTT. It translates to CASSPGTTNTGELFF.

As DNA, the CDR3 is TGTGCCAGCAGCGTAGAGGACAGGCTCTATGGCTACACCTTC. This translates into CASSVEDRLYGYTF. V and J are TRBV9 and TRBJ1-2, with TRBD1 matching 7 bases. Losses at the gene ends were 0 bases for V and 4 bases for J; bases not matched to a gene: 3. Germline V lookup: CDR1 SGDLS, CDR2 YYNGEE. The CDR3 consists of 14 residues.

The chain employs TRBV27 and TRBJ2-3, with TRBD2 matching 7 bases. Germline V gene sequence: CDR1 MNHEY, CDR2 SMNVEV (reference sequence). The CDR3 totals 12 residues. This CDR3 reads CAVERDPDTQYF. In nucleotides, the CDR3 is TGTGCTGTTGAGCGGGACCCAGATACGCAGTATTTT.

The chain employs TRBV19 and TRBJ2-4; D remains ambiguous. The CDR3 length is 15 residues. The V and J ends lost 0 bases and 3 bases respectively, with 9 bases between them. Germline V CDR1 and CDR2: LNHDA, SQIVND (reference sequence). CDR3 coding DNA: TGTGCCAGTAGTATAGAAACTACCCTCAAAAACATTCAGTACTTC. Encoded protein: CASSIETTLKNIQYF.